This is a list of T cell receptor beta chains from one sample in a study of identical twins. Each CDR3 protein gets one entry after TCRdb re-called the 5' RACE reads with MiXCR. The sample lists hundreds of thousands of distinct CDR3 sequences, approximately 7% occurring once. This sample also appeared in a second study, on yellow fever vaccine responses in identical twins.

Sequencing input: memory (CD45RO+) T cells sorted from blood. Source of these receptors: a woman in her late teens or twenties in good health. The CDR3 runs from the conserved cysteine through the conserved F or W. D genes are given only for firm matches. Clone size appears in some rows only: once, few, many, or a class for an expanded clone.

j_call: TRBJ2-5
d_call: TRBD1
v_call: TRBV5-1
clone_size: few
cdr3_nt: TGCGCCAGCAAGGAGCCGACAGGGTCAATAGGAGAGACCCAGTACTTC
cdr3_aa: CASKEPTGSIGETQYF

j_call: TRBJ2-3
d_call: TRBD1
v_call: TRBV4-1
clone_size: many
cdr3_nt: TGCGCCAGCAGCCATTTGTGGACAGGGAGCACAGATACGCAGTATTTT
cdr3_aa: CASSHLWTGSTDTQYF

j_call: TRBJ1-2
d_call: .
v_call: TRBV20-1
clone_size: .
cdr3_nt: TGCAGTGCGAGAACACCCGAGGGTAACTATGGCTACACCTTC
cdr3_aa: CSARTPEGNYGYTF

j_call: TRBJ1-1
d_call: .
v_call: TRBV27
clone_size: many
cdr3_nt: TGTGCCAGCAGTTTATCGAAGTCCCCGGGAGGCCTGAACACTGAAGCTTTCTTT
cdr3_aa: CASSLSKSPGGLNTEAFF

j_call: TRBJ1-3
d_call: .
v_call: TRBV6-1
clone_size: .
cdr3_nt: TGTGCCAGCATTCGACACACTGGAAACACCATATATTTT
cdr3_aa: CASIRHTGNTIYF

j_call: TRBJ2-3
d_call: TRBD2
v_call: TRBV11-2
clone_size: .
cdr3_nt: TGTGCCAGCAGTACCCTCGGGACTACGGATACGCAGTATTTT
cdr3_aa: CASSTLGTTDTQYF

j_call: TRBJ2-1
d_call: .
v_call: TRBV5-6
clone_size: .
cdr3_nt: TGTGCCAGCAGCTTTGGGGGTGGGTACAATGAGCAGTTCTTC
cdr3_aa: CASSFGGGYNEQFF

j_call: TRBJ2-7
d_call: .
v_call: TRBV24-1
clone_size: many
cdr3_nt: TGTGCCACCCGTAGTCCTCGGACTCGAACTTCCTACGAGCAGTACTTC
cdr3_aa: CATRSPRTRTSYEQYF

j_call: TRBJ2-2
d_call: TRBD1
v_call: TRBV4-1
clone_size: many
cdr3_nt: TGCGCCAGCAGCCAATCGGACAGGGGGAACACCGGGGAGCTGTTTTTT
cdr3_aa: CASSQSDRGNTGELFF

j_call: TRBJ1-2
d_call: .
v_call: TRBV5-1
clone_size: many
cdr3_nt: TGCGCCAGCAGCTTAGGGGTTTCCAGTGGCTACACCTTC
cdr3_aa: CASSLGVSSGYTF

j_call: TRBJ1-2
d_call: .
v_call: TRBV5-1
clone_size: many
cdr3_nt: TGCGCCAGCAGCTCACCGGGAGCGTATGGCTACACCTTC
cdr3_aa: CASSSPGAYGYTF

j_call: TRBJ1-6
d_call: TRBD1
v_call: TRBV12-3/TRBV12-4
clone_size: few
cdr3_nt: TGTGCCAGCAGTCCCTCAGCTTGGACAGGGTTATCACCCCTCCACTTT
cdr3_aa: CASSPSAWTGLSPLHF

j_call: TRBJ1-5
d_call: .
v_call: TRBV4-2
clone_size: .
cdr3_nt: TGTGCCAGCAGCCAAGGGCTGGAGAGGGGGAGCAATCAGCCCCAGCATTTT
cdr3_aa: CASSQGLERGSNQPQHF

j_call: TRBJ2-3
d_call: TRBD2
v_call: TRBV11-1
clone_size: many
cdr3_nt: TGTGCCAGCAGCTTACCATTCAGACTAGCGGGAAAGACAGATACGCAGTATTTT
cdr3_aa: CASSLPFRLAGKTDTQYF

j_call: TRBJ1-4
d_call: .
v_call: TRBV28
clone_size: few
cdr3_nt: TGTGCCACTGCTTCCTCGGTCGGTGAAAAACTGTTTTTT
cdr3_aa: CATASSVGEKLFF

j_call: TRBJ2-1
d_call: .
v_call: TRBV14
clone_size: few
cdr3_nt: TGTGCCAGCAGCCAAGGAGGTGGGAATCGGTTCTTC
cdr3_aa: CASSQGGGNRFF

j_call: TRBJ1-5
d_call: TRBD1
v_call: TRBV12-3/TRBV12-4
clone_size: many
cdr3_nt: TGTGCCAGCAGAAAGACAGGGGATCAGCCCCAGCATTTT
cdr3_aa: CASRKTGDQPQHF

j_call: TRBJ2-3
d_call: .
v_call: TRBV3-1
clone_size: .
cdr3_nt: TGTGCCAGCTGCAAGGGGGTCCCCCGCACAGATACGCAGTATTTT
cdr3_aa: CASCKGVPRTDTQYF

j_call: TRBJ2-6
d_call: .
v_call: TRBV7-8
clone_size: .
cdr3_nt: TGTGCCAGCAGCCCCGAGTTCTCTGGGGCCAACGTCCTGACTTTC
cdr3_aa: CASSPEFSGANVLTF

j_call: TRBJ1-4
d_call: TRBD1
v_call: TRBV7-6
clone_size: many
cdr3_nt: TGTGCCAGCAGCCTCGGGACAGGGGGGGCTAATGAAAAACTGTTTTTT
cdr3_aa: CASSLGTGGANEKLFF

j_call: TRBJ1-5
d_call: .
v_call: TRBV12-3/TRBV12-4
clone_size: few
cdr3_nt: TGTGCCAGCAGTCTAAGAATGGATCAGCCCCAGCATTTT
cdr3_aa: CASSLRMDQPQHF

j_call: TRBJ2-5
d_call: TRBD2
v_call: TRBV5-1
clone_size: few
cdr3_nt: TGCGCCAGCAGCTGGACTAGCCAAGAGACCCAGTACTTC
cdr3_aa: CASSWTSQETQYF

j_call: TRBJ1-4
d_call: .
v_call: TRBV2
clone_size: few
cdr3_nt: TGTGCCACACTCGCGGGCACAGCTAATGAAAAACTGTTTTTT
cdr3_aa: CATLAGTANEKLFF

j_call: TRBJ1-2
d_call: .
v_call: TRBV6-5
clone_size: once
cdr3_nt: TGTGCCACCTCCACAGGGTCCTATGGCTACACCTTC
cdr3_aa: CATSTGSYGYTF

j_call: TRBJ2-5
d_call: .
v_call: TRBV20-1
clone_size: .
cdr3_nt: TGCAGTGCCAACCATTTAGGGGAGGAGACCCAGTACTTC
cdr3_aa: CSANHLGEETQYF

j_call: TRBJ2-1
d_call: TRBD2
v_call: TRBV6-1
clone_size: .
cdr3_nt: TGTGCCAGCAGTCGGACTAGCGGGGGGTTCAATGAGCAGTTCTTC
cdr3_aa: CASSRTSGGFNEQFF